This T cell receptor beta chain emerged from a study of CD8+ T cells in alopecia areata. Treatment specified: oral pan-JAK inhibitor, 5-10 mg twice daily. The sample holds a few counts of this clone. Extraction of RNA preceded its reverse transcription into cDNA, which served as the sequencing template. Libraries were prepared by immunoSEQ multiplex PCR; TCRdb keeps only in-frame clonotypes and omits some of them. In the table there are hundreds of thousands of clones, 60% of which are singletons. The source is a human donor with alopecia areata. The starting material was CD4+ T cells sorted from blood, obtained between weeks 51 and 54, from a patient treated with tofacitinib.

The CDR3 is CSVGGRYTF. Written as DNA, the CDR3 is TGCAGCGTTGGGGGACGCTACACCTTC. The chain joins TRBV29-1 to TRBJ1-2, with D maybe TRBD1 (5 bases). Deletions cut 4 bases from V and 9 bases from J, with 6 bases between. The CDR3 consists of 9 residues. Looked up from germline, CDR1 is SQVTM and CDR2 is ANQGSEA.